This T cell receptor beta chain was sequenced during a study of blood T cell repertoires in COVID-19. V lost 5 bases and J 4 bases, leaving 12 bases between the germline ends. Germline V CDR1 and CDR2: MNHEY, SVGAGI. This CDR3 has 14 amino acids. As processed by the authors: Estimation of nucleated cell counts was performed using reference gene primer amplification. The table came from immunoSEQ multiplex PCR; TCRdb's copy has only in-frame clones and leaves some out. The DNA was the basis for D and trimming; V, J and clone size are from that table. The sample contains about 160,000 clones, 87% of which appear only once.

The source of this sequence is a woman aged 55 to 70 with active or convalescent COVID-19. This rearrangement joins TRBV6-5 to TRBJ1-3; no clear D gene. Sequencing was done on a sample of peripheral blood. The CDR3 is CASSQTVQGNTIYF. The CDR3 region has the DNA TGTGCCAGCAGTCAAACAGTTCAAGGAAACACCATATATTTT.